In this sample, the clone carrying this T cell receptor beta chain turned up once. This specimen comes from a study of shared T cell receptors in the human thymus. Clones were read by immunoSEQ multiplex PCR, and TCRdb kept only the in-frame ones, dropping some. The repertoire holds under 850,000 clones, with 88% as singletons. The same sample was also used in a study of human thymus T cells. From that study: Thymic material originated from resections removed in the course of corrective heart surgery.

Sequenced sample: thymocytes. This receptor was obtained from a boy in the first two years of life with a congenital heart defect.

In DNA, the CDR3 is TGTGCCTGGAGTGCTCACACCGGGGAGCTGTTTTTT. It yields the protein CAWSAHTGELFF. The V and J genes are TRBV30 and TRBJ2-2, with D uncertain. V was trimmed by 1 base and J by 3 bases, leaving 3 bases between them. This CDR3 comprises 12 residues. From germline, CDR1 is GTSNPN and CDR2 SVGIG (reference sequence).